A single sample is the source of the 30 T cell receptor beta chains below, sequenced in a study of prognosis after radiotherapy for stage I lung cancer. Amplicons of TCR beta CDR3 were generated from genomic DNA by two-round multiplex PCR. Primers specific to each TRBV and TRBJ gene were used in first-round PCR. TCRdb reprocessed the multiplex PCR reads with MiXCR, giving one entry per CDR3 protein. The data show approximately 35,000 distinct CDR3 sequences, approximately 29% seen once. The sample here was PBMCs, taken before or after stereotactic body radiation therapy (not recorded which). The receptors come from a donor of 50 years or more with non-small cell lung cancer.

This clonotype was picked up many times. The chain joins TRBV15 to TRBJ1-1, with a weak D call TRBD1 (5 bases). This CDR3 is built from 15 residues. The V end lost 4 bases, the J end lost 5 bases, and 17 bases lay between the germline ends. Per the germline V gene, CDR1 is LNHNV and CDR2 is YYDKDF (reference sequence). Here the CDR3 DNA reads TGTGCCACCAGCACGGGACTCCTCAAGGGGACTGAAGCTTTCTTT. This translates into CATSTGLLKGTEAFF.

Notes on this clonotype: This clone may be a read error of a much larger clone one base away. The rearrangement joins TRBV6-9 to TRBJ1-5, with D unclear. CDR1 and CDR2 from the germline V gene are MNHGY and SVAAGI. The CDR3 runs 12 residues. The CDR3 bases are TGTGCCAGCAGTTCCCTCAATCAGTCCCAGCATTTT. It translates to CASSSLNQSQHF.

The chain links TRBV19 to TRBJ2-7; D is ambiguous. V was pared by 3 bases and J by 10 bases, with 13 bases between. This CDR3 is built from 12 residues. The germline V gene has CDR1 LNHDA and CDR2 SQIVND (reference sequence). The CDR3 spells CASSMVNVDQYF. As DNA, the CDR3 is TGTGCCAGTAGTATGGTAAACGTCGATCAGTACTTC.

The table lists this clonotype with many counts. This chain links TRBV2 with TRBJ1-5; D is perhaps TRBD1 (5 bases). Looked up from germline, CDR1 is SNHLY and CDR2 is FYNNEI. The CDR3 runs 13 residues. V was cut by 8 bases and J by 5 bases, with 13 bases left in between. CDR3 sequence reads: CASREQGDQPQHF. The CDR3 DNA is TGTGCCAGCCGGGAGCAGGGTGATCAGCCCCAGCATTTT.

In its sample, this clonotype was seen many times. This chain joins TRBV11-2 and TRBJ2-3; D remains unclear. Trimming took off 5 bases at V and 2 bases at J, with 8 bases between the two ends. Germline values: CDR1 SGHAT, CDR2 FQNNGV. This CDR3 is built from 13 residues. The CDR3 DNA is TGTGCCAGCAGCCCTGGCATCACAGATACGCAGTATTTT. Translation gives CASSPGITDTQYF.

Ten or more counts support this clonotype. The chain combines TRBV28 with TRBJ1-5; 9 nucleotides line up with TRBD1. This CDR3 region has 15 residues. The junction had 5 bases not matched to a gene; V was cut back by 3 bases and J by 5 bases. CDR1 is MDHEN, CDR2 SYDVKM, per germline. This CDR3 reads CASSFGQGFYQPQHF. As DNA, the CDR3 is TGTGCCAGCAGTTTCGGACAGGGGTTTTATCAGCCCCAGCATTTT.

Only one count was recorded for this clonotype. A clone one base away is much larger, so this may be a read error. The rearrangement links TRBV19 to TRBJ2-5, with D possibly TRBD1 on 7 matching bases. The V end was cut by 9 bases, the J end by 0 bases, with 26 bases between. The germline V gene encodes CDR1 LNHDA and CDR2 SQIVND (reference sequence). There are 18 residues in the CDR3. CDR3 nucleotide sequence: TGTGCCAGCAAAAGTCAGGGGGGCAAAACCTTTTACCAAGAGACCCAGTACTTC. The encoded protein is CASKSQGGKTFYQETQYF. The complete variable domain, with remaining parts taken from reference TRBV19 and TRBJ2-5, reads DGGITQSPKYLFRKEGQNVTLSCEQNLNHDAMYWYRQDPGQGLRLIYYSQIVNDFQKGDIAEGYSVSREKKESFPLTVTSAQKNPTAFYLCASKSQGGKTFYQETQYFGPGTRLLVL.

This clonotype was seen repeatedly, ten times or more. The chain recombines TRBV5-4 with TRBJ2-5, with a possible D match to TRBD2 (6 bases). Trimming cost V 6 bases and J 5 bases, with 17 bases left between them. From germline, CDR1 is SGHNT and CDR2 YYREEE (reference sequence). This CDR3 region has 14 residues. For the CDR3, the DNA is TGTGCCAGCAACTCGGGGACTCCAGGCGAGACCCAGTACTTC. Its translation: CASNSGTPGETQYF.

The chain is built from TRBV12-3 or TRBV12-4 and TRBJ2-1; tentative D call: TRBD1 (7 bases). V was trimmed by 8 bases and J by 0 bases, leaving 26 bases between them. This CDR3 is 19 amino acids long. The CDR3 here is CASQEGGGGVPSSYNEQFF. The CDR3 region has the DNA TGTGCCAGCCAAGAAGGGGGCGGCGGGGTGCCTAGCTCCTACAATGAGCAGTTCTTC.

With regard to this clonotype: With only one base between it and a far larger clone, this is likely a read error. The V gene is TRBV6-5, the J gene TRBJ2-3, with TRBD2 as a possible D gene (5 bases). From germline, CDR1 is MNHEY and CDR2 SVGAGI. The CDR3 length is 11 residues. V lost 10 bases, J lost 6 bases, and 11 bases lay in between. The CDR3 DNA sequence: TGTGCCATCGAGGGTTTCGATACGCAGTATTTT. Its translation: CAIEGFDTQYF.

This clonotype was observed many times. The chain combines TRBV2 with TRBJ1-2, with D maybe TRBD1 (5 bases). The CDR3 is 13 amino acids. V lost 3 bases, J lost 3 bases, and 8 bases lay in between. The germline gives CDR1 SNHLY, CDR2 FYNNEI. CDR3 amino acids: CASSEGGDYGYTF. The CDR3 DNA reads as TGTGCCAGCAGTGAGGGGGGGGACTATGGCTACACCTTC.

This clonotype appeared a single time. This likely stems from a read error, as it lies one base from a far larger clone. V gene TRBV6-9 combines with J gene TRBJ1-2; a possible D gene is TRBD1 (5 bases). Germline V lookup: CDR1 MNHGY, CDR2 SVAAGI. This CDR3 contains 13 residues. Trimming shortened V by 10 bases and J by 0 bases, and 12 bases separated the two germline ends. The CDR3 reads CATRADANYGYTF. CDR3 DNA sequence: TGTGCCACCAGGGCTGACGCTAACTATGGCTACACCTTC.

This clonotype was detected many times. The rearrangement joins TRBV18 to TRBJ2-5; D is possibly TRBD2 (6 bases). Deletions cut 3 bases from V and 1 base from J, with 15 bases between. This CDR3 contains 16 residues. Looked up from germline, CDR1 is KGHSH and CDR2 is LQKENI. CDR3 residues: CASSPIGTPSQETQYF. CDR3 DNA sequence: TGTGCCAGCTCACCCATAGGGACTCCCTCCCAAGAGACCCAGTACTTC.

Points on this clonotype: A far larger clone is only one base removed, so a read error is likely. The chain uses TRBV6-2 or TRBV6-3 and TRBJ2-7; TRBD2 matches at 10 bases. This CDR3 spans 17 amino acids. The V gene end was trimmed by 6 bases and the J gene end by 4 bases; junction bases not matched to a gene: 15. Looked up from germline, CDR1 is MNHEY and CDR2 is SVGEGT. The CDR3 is CASSYGLAEGQNYEQYF. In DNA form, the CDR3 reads TGTGCCAGCAGCTACGGACTAGCGGAGGGACAAAATTACGAGCAGTACTTC.

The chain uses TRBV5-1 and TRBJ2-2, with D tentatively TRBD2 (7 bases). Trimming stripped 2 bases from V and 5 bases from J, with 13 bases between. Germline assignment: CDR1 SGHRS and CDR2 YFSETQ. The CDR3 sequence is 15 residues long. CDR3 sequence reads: CASSFPAGATGELFF. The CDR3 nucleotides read TGCGCCAGCAGCTTTCCCGCGGGGGCAACCGGGGAGCTGTTTTTT.

The CDR3 here is CASHSGLGTEAFF. The CDR3 DNA reads as TGTGCCAGCCACAGTGGGCTCGGCACTGAAGCTTTCTTT. V gene TRBV6-1 combines with J gene TRBJ1-1; D unresolved. The CDR3 spans 13 residues. The V gene lost 8 bases and the J gene lost 4 bases, with 14 bases spanning the gap. Germline V gene data show CDR1 as MNHNS and CDR2 as SASEGT.

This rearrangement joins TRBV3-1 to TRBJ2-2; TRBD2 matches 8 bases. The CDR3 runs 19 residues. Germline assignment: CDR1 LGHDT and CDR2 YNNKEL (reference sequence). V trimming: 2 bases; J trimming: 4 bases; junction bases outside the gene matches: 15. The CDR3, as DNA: TGTGCCAGCAGCCAACCTCGACTAGCGTGTGGGCGTGGCACCGGGGAGCTGTTTTTT. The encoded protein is CASSQPRLACGRGTGELFF.

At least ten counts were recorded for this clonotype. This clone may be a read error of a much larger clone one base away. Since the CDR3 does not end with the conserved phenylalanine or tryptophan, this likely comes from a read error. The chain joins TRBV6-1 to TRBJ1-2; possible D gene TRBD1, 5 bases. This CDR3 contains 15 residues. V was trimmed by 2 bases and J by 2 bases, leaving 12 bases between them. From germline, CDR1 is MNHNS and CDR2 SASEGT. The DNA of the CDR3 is TGTGCCAGCAGTGAAACCCTCGCAGGGAACTATGGCTACACCCTC. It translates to CASSETLAGNYGYTL.

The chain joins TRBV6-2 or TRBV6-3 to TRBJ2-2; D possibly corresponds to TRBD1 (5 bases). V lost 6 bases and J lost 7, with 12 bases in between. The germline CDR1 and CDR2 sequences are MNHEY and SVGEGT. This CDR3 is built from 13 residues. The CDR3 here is CASRLGVVGELFF. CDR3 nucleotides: TGTGCCAGCAGATTAGGGGTGGTCGGGGAGCTGTTTTTT.

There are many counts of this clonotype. CDR3 in amino acids: CASSAGQATDTQYF. CDR3 coding DNA: TGTGCCAGCAGCGCAGGACAGGCCACAGATACGCAGTATTTT. The chain combines TRBV5-6 with TRBJ2-3, with 7 nucleotides matching TRBD1. The CDR3 is made up of 14 amino acids. Trimming cost V 4 bases and J 2 bases; bases outside gene matches: 4. Germline lookup yields CDR1 SGHDT and CDR2 YYEEEE.

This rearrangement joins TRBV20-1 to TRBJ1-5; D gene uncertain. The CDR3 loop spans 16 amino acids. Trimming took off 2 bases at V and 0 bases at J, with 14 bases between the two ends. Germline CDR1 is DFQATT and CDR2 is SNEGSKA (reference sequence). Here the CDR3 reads CSARLPGRNSNQPQHF. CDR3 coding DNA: TGCAGTGCTAGATTACCGGGCCGAAATAGCAATCAGCCCCAGCATTTT.

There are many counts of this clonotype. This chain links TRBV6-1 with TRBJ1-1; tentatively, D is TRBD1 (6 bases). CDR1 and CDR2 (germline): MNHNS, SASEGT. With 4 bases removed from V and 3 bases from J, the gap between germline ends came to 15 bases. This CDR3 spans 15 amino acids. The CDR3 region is CASSAPDRLYTEAFF. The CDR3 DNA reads TGTGCCAGCAGTGCCCCCGACAGGTTGTACACTGAAGCTTTCTTT.

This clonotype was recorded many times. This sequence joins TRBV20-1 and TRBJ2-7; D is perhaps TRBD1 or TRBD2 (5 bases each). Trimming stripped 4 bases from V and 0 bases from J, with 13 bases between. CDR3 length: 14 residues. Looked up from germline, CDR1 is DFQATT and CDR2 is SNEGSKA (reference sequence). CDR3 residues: CSAIGAGSSYEQYF. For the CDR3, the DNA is TGCAGTGCTATCGGGGCAGGGAGCTCCTACGAGCAGTACTTC.

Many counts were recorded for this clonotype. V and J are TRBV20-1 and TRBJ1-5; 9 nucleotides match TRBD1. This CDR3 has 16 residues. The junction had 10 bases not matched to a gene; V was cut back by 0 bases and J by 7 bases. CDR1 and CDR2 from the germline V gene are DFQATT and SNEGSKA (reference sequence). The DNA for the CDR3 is TGCAGTGCTAGAGATTATGAGGACAGGGGCTTGCAGCCCCAGCATTTT. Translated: CSARDYEDRGLQPQHF.

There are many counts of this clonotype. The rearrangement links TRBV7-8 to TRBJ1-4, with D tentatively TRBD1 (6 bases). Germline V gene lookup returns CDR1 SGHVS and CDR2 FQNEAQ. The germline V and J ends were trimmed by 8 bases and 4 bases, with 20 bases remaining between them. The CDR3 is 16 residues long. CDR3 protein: CASLRYREAYNEKLFF. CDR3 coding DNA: TGTGCCAGCTTGAGGTACAGGGAGGCTTATAATGAAAAACTGTTTTTT.

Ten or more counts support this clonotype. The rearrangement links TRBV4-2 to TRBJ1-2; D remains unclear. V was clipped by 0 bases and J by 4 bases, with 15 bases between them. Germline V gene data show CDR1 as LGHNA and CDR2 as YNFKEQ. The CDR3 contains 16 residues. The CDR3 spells CASSQDTLIGSYGYTF. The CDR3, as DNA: TGTGCCAGCAGCCAAGATACGTTGATAGGCTCCTATGGCTACACCTTC.

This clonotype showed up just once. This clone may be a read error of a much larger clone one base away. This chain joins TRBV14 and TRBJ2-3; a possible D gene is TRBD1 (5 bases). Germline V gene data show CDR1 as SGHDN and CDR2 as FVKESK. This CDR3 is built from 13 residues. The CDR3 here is CVSSQQQGDTQYF. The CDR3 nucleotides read TGTGTCAGCAGCCAACAGCAGGGAGATACGCAGTATTTT.

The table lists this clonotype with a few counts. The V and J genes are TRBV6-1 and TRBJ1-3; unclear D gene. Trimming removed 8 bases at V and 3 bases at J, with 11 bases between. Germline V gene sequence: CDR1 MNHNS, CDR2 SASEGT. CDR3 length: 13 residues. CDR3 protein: CASAAVVGNTIYF. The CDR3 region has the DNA TGTGCCAGCGCCGCAGTTGTTGGAAACACCATATATTTT.

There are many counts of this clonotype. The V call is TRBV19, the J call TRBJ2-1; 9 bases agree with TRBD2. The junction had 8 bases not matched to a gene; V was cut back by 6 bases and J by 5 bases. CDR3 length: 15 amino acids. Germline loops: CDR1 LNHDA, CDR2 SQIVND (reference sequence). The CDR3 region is CASSGLAGNHNEQFF. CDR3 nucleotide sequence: TGTGCCAGTAGCGGGCTAGCGGGGAATCACAATGAGCAGTTCTTC.

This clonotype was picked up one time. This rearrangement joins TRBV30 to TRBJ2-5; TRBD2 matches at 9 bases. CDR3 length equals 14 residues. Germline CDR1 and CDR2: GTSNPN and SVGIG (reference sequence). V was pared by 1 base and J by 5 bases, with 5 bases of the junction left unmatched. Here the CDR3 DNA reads TGTGCCTGGAGTGCCAGCCTAGCGGGGGAGACCCAGTACTTC. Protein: CAWSASLAGETQYF.